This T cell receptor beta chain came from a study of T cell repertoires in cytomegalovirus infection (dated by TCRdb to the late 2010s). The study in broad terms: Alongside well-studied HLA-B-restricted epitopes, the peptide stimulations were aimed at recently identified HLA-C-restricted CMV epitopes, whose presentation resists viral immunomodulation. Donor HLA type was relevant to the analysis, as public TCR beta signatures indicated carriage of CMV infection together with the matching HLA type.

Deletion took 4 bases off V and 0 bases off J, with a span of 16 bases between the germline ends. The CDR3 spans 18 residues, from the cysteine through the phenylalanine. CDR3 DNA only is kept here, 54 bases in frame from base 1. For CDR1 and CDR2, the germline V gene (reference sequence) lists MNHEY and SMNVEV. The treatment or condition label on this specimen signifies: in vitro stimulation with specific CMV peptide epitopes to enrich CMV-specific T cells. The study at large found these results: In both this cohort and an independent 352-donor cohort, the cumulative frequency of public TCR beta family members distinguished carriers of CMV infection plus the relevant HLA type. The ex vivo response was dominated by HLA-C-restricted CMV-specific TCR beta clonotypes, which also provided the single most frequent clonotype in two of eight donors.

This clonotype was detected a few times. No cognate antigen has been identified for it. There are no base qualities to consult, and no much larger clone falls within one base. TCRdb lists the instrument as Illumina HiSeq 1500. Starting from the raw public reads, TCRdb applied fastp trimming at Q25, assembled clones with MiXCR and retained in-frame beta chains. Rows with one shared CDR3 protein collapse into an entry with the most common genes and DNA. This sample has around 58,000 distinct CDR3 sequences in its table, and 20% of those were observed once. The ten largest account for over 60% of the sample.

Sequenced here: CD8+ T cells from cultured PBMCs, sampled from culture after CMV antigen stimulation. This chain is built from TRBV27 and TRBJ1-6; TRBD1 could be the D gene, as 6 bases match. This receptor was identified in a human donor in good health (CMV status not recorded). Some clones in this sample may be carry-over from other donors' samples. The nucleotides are TGTGCCAGCAGTTACAGGGCCCCGGCGATCTCCTATAATTCACCCCTCCACTTT. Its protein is CASSYRAPAISYNSPLHF.